Listed below are T cell receptor beta chains from one sample, sequenced in a study of identical twins. TCRdb independently ran MiXCR on the 5' RACE reads; one entry per CDR3 protein. Here the sample spans approximately 220,000 distinct CDR3 sequences, approximately 8.3% being singletons. These data were also filed under a second study, of yellow fever vaccine responses in identical twins.

Sequencing was performed on memory (CD45RO+) T cells sorted from blood. The receptors were sampled from a woman under 30 in good health. Both conserved end residues are part of each CDR3. A D gene is named only where the DNA matches it firmly. Clone size is shown for a subset of rows, as once, few, many or a class of expanded clone.

j_call v_call clone_size d_call cdr3_aa cdr3_nt
TRBJ2-3 TRBV12-3/TRBV12-4 many TRBD1 CASRSRGQFTDTQYF TGTGCCAGCAGATCCAGGGGACAGTTTACAGATACGCAGTATTTT
TRBJ2-7 TRBV3-1 NA TRBD2 CASSPPTSGGYEQYF TGTGCCAGCAGCCCCCCCACTAGCGGGGGCTACGAGCAGTACTTC
TRBJ2-1 TRBV14 few NA CASGRIDSYNEQFF TGTGCCAGCGGACGGATTGATTCCTACAATGAGCAGTTCTTC
TRBJ1-6 TRBV2 few NA CASSGPRKESPLHF TGTGCCAGCAGTGGACCCAGGAAAGAGTCACCCCTCCACTTT
TRBJ1-4 TRBV5-1 NA NA CASRENFGTNEKLFF TGCGCCAGCAGGGAAAATTTTGGTACTAATGAAAAACTGTTTTTT
TRBJ2-2 TRBV4-3 many NA CASSLQTNTGELFF TGCGCCAGCAGTTTACAGACGAACACCGGGGAGCTGTTTTTT
TRBJ2-5 TRBV5-1 NA NA CASSLEGEVGYVQETQYF TGCGCCAGCAGCTTGGAAGGGGAAGTGGGGTACGTCCAAGAGACCCAGTACTTC
TRBJ2-3 TRBV24-1 few NA CATSGLTKEETQYF TGTGCCACGAGCGGACTGACTAAGGAGGAGACGCAGTATTTT
TRBJ1-1 TRBV7-9 few NA CASSRPEEGSVAFF TGTGCCAGCAGCCGACCTGAGGAAGGTTCGGTAGCTTTCTTT
TRBJ2-1 TRBV11-1 NA NA CASSLEVGRSNEQFF TGTGCCAGCAGCTTAGAGGTTGGTCGAAGCAATGAGCAGTTCTTC
TRBJ1-5 TRBV10-3 NA NA CAISEQGSEQPQHF TGTGCCATCAGTGAGCAGGGTTCCGAGCAGCCCCAGCATTTT
TRBJ2-2 TRBV6-5 few NA CASSWTPTFAGELFF TGTGCCAGCAGTTGGACTCCGACTTTCGCCGGGGAGCTGTTTTTT
TRBJ2-5 TRBV11-2 many NA CASNSGKTAETQYF TGTGCCAGCAATTCGGGGAAAACGGCGGAGACCCAGTACTTC
TRBJ2-7 TRBV15 NA TRBD1 CATSREGAGGREQYF TGTGCCACCAGCAGAGAAGGGGCAGGGGGTCGCGAGCAGTACTTC
TRBJ2-3 TRBV3-1 NA TRBD2 CASSQDPLAGEADTQYF TGTGCCAGCAGCCAAGATCCCCTAGCGGGAGAGGCAGATACGCAGTATTTT